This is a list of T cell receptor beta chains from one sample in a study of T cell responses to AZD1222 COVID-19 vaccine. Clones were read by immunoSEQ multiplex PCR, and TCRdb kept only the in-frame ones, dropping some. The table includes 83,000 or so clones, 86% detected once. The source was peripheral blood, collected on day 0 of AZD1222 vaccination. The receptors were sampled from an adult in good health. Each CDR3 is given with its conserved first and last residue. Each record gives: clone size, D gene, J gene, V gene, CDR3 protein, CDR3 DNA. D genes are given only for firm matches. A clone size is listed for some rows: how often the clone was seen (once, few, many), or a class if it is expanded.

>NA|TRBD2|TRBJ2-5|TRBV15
CATSRDTLAGEETQYF
TGTGCCACCAGCAGAGATACCCTAGCGGGAGAAGAGACCCAGTACTTC
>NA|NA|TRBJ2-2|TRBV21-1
CASSKTYRGTGELFF
TGTGCCAGCAGCAAAACGTACAGGGGCACCGGGGAGCTGTTTTTT
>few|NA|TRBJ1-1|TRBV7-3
CASSLRGGITEAFF
TGTGCCAGCAGCTTAAGAGGGGGAATCACTGAAGCTTTCTTT
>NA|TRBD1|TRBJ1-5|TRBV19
CASRIQGQGSPQHF
TGTGCCAGTAGGATACAGGGGCAAGGTTCCCCCCAGCATTTT
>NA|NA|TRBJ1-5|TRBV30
CAWGSGNQPQHF
TGTGCCTGGGGGTCCGGCAATCAGCCCCAGCATTTT
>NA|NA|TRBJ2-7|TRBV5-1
CASSLEAVSSYEQYF
TGCGCCAGCAGCTTGGAGGCGGTAAGCTCCTACGAGCAGTACTTC
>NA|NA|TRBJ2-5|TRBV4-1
CASSQDGSGTQETQYF
TGCGCCAGCAGCCAAGATGGGTCCGGGACCCAAGAGACCCAGTACTTC
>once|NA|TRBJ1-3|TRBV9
CASSSIGGSGNTIYF
TGTGCCAGCAGCAGCATAGGGGGATCTGGAAACACCATATATTTT
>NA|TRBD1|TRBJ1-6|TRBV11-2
CASSLGTGGSPLHF
TGTGCCAGCAGCTTAGGGACAGGTGGCTCACCCCTCCACTTT
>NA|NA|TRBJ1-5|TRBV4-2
CASSQEGYSNQPQHF
TGTGCCAGCAGCCAAGAGGGATATAGCAATCAGCCCCAGCATTTT
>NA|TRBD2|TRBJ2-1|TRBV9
CASSSLGTRGSNEQFF
TGTGCCAGCAGCAGTCTCGGGACTAGGGGATCCAATGAGCAGTTCTTC
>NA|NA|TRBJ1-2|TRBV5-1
CASSSSGEANYGYTF
TGCGCCAGCAGCTCCTCAGGGGAGGCGAACTATGGCTACACCTTC
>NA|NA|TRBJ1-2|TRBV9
CASSVDGRGGTGYTF
TGTGCCAGCAGCGTAGATGGGAGGGGAGGTACTGGCTACACCTTC
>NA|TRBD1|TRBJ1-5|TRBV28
CASRRTGTQPQHF
TGTGCCAGCAGACGGACAGGGACTCAGCCCCAGCATTTT
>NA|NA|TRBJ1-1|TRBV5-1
CASSLDRDEAFF
TGCGCCAGCAGCTTGGACAGGGATGAAGCTTTCTTT
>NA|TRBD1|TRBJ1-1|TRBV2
CASSSQGAANTEAFF
TGTGCCAGCAGTTCACAGGGGGCGGCGAACACTGAAGCTTTCTTT
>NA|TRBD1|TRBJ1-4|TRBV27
CASSSLGQGKELFF
TGTGCCAGCAGCTCCCTCGGACAGGGGAAAGAACTGTTTTTT
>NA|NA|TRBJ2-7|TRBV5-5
CASSLGPFDEQYF
TGTGCCAGCAGCTTGGGGCCCTTCGACGAGCAGTACTTC
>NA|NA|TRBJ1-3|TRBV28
CASKENSGNTIYF
TGTGCCAGCAAAGAGAACTCTGGAAACACCATATATTTT
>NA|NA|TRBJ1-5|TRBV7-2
CASSLDGGPNQPQHF
TGTGCCAGCAGCTTGGATGGGGGTCCCAATCAGCCCCAGCATTTT
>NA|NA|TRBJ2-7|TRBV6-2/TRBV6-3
CASSPTILRASYEQYF
TGTGCCAGCAGTCCAACGATTCTCCGGGCCTCCTACGAGCAGTACTTC
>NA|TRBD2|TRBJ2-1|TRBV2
CASSEREGEQFF
TGTGCCAGCAGTGAAAGGGAGGGTGAGCAGTTCTTC
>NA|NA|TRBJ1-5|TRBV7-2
CASSLGGVRWGNQPQHF
TGTGCCAGCAGCTTGGGGGGCGTCCGGTGGGGCAATCAGCCCCAGCATTTT
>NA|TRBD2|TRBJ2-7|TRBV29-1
CSVTLAGPYEQYF
TGCAGCGTAACCTTAGCGGGGCCCTACGAGCAGTACTTC
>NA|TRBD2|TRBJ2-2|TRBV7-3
CASSPTGGRVTGELFF
TGTGCCAGCAGCCCAACGGGCGGGAGAGTAACCGGGGAGCTGTTTTTT
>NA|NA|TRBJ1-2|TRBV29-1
CSVSLYGYTF
TGCAGCGTTAGCCTCTATGGCTACACCTTC
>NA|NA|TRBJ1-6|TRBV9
CASSSRGGSPLHF
TGTGCCAGCAGCTCCAGGGGAGGTTCACCCCTCCACTTT
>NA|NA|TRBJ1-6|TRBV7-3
CASSLSDRRPLHF
TGTGCCAGCAGCTTAAGTGATCGAAGGCCCCTCCACTTT
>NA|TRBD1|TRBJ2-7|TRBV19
CASSIGTGLYEQYF
TGTGCCAGTAGTATAGGGACAGGGCTCTACGAGCAGTACTTC
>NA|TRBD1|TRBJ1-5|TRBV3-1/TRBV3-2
CASSRRQGLQPQHF
TGTGCCAGCAGCCGGAGACAGGGACTACAGCCCCAGCATTTT
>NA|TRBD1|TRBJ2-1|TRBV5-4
CASTFAGTGSYNEQFF
TGTGCCAGCACCTTCGCCGGGACAGGCTCCTACAATGAGCAGTTCTTC
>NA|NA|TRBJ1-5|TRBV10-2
CASSETDSFNQPQHF
TGCGCCAGCAGTGAGACAGACAGTTTCAATCAGCCCCAGCATTTT
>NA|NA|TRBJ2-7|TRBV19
CASSIGPGRTYEQYF
TGTGCCAGTAGTATAGGGCCAGGGAGGACCTACGAGCAGTACTTC
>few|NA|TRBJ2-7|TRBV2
CASSEYEQYF
TGTGCCAGCAGTGAATACGAGCAGTACTTC
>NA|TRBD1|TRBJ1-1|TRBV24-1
CATSDLPPDRGRGVPEAFF
TGTGCCACCAGTGACCTACCGCCGGACAGGGGGCGAGGAGTACCTGAAGCTTTCTTT
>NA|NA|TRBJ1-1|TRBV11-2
CASSQGTLPFF
TGTGCCAGCAGCCAAGGGACTCTGCCTTTCTTT
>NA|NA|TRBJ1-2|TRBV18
CASSPLDHLNYGYTF
TGTGCCAGCTCACCACTGGACCACCTGAACTATGGCTACACCTTC
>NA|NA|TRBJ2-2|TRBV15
CATSSPPAGELFF
TGTGCCACCAGCAGTCCGCCGGCCGGGGAGCTGTTTTTT
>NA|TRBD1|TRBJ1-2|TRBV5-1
CASSFGDSDGYTF
TGCGCCAGCAGCTTCGGGGACAGCGATGGCTACACCTTC
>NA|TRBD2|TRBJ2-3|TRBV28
CASSSWGTSANRYAQYF
TGTGCCAGCTCCTCGTGGGGGACTAGCGCCAACAGATACGCGCAGTATTTT
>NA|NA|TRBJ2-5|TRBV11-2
CASSLEQPQETQYF
TGTGCCAGCAGCTTAGAACAGCCCCAAGAGACCCAGTACTTC
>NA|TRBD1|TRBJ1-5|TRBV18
CASSPDRANQPQHF
TGTGCCAGCTCACCAGACAGGGCCAATCAGCCCCAGCATTTT
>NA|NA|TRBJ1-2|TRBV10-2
CASSDALGAYGYTF
TGCGCCAGCAGTGACGCCTTGGGGGCTTATGGCTACACCTTC
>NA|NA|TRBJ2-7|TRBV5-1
CASSLVGAPSSYEQYF
TGCGCCAGCAGCTTGGTCGGGGCGCCGAGCTCCTACGAGCAGTACTTC
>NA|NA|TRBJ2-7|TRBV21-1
CASSKKAEREDSEQYF
TGTGCCAGCAGCAAGAAAGCGGAGAGGGAGGATAGTGAGCAGTACTTC
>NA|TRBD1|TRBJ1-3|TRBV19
CASMRGPAGNTIYF
TGTGCCAGTATGAGGGGGCCGGCAGGAAACACCATATATTTT
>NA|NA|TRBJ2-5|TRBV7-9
CASSLVGARGTQYF
TGTGCCAGCAGCTTAGTCGGGGCGAGGGGGACCCAGTACTTC
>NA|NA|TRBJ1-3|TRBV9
CASSVERGRSSGNTIYF
TGTGCCAGCAGCGTAGAGAGAGGCCGAAGCTCTGGAAACACCATATATTTT
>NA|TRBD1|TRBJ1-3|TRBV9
CASSPQGTVSGNTIYF
TGTGCCAGCAGCCCGCAAGGGACAGTCTCTGGAAACACCATATATTTT
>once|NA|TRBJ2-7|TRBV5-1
CASSLEGQYEQYF
TGCGCCAGCAGCTTGGAAGGGCAGTACGAGCAGTACTTC
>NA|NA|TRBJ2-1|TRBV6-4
CASSLNLRNEQFF
TGTGCCAGCAGTCTGAACCTTCGAAATGAGCAGTTCTTC
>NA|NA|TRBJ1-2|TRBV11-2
CASSSPHREYGYTF
TGTGCCAGCAGCTCCCCCCACCGAGAGTATGGCTACACCTTC
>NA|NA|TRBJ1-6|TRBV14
CASSQRPSNSPLHF
TGTGCCAGCAGCCAGCGTCCGTCTAATTCACCCCTCCACTTT
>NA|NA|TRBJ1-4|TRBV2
CASSEARGIGEKLFF
TGTGCCAGCAGTGAAGCGAGGGGGATAGGAGAAAAACTGTTTTTT
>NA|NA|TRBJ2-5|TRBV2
CASSVQGAGETQYF
TGTGCCAGCAGTGTTCAGGGCGCGGGAGAGACCCAGTACTTC
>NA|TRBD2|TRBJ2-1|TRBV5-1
CASSLEGLAYDEQFF
TGCGCCAGCAGCTTGGAGGGACTAGCGTACGATGAGCAGTTCTTC
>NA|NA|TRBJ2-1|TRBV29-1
CSVDEAGMGNEQFF
TGCAGCGTTGATGAGGCAGGGATGGGCAATGAGCAGTTCTTC
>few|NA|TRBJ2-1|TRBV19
CASSRQASYNEQFF
TGTGCCAGTAGTAGGCAGGCCTCCTACAATGAGCAGTTCTTC
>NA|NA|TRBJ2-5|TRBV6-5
CASAQTQGGGETQYF
TGTGCCAGCGCACAAACACAGGGAGGGGGCGAGACCCAGTACTTC